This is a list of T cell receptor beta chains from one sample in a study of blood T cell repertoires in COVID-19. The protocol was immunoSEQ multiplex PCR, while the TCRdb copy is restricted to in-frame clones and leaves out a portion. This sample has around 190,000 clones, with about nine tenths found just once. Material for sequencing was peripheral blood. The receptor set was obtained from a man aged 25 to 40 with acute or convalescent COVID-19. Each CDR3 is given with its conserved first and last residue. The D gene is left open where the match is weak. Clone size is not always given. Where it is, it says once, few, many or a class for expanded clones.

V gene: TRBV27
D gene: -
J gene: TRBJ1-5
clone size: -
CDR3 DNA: TGTGCCAGCAGCAGGCATAGCAATCAGCCCCAGCATTTT
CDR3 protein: CASSRHSNQPQHF

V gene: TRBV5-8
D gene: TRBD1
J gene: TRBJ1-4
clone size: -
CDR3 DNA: TGTGCCAGCAGACGGGGACAGGGACCTTATAATGAAAAACTGTTTTTT
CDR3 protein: CASRRGQGPYNEKLFF

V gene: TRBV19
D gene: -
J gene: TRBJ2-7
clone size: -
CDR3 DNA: TGTGCCAGTAGTACCCGGGTTGGGGCCGCGCAGTACTTC
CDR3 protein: CASSTRVGAAQYF

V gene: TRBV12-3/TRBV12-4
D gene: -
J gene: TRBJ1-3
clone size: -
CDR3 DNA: TGTGCCAGCAGTTTCCACTCTGGAAACACCATATATTTT
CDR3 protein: CASSFHSGNTIYF

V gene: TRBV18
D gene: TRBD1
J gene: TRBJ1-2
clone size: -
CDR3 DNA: TGTGCCAGCTCACGACAGGGTACCAACTATGGCTACACCTTC
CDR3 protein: CASSRQGTNYGYTF

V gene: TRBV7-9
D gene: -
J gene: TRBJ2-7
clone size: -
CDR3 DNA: TGTGCCAGCAGTTCAGGGGTGCGTTCCTACGAGCAGTACTTC
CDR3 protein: CASSSGVRSYEQYF

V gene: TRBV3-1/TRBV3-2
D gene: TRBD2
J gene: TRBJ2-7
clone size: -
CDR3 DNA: TGTGCCAGCAGCCAAGATAGCACTAGCGGGGGGGCAGGGAGTTCCTACGAGCAGTACTTC
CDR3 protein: CASSQDSTSGGAGSSYEQYF

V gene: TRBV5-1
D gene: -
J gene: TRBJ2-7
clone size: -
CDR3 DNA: TGCGCCAGCAGCCCAGAGGTCTGGCAAGAGTCCTACGAGCAGTACTTC
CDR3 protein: CASSPEVWQESYEQYF

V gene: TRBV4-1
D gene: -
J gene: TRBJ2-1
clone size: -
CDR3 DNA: TGCGCCAGCAGCCAAGTGGAGTCCGATGAGCAGTTCTTC
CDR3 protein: CASSQVESDEQFF

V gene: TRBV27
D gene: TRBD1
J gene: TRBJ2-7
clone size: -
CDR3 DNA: TGTGCCAGCAGTAGGACAGGGAGGTACGAGCAGTACTTC
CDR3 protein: CASSRTGRYEQYF

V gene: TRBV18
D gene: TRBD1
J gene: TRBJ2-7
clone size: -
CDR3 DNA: TGTGCCAGCTCCACCGGGACAGGGTCCTACGAGCAGTACTTC
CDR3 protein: CASSTGTGSYEQYF

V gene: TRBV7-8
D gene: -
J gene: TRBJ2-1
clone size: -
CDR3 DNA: TGTGCCAGCAGCTTAGCGGGAGCTGAGCAGTTCTTC
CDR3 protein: CASSLAGAEQFF

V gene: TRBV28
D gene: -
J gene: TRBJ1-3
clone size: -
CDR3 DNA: TGTGCCAGCAGTTTGCAGCGATACACTGGAAACACCATATATTTT
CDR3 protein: CASSLQRYTGNTIYF

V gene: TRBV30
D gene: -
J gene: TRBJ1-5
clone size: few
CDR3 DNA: TGTGCCTGGTCTTCAACCACGGGACTCCATCAGCCCCAGCATTTT
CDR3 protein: CAWSSTTGLHQPQHF

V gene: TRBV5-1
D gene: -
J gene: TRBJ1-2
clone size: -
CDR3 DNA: TGCGCCAGCAGCACTGGGGCGAGCCATGGCTACACCTTC
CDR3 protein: CASSTGASHGYTF

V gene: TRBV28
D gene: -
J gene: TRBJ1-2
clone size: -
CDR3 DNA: TGTGCCAGCAGCCAACAGGGCCCTAACTATGGCTACACCTTC
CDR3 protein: CASSQQGPNYGYTF

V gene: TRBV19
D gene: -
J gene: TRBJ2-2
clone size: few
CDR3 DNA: TGTGCCAGTAGTATAGGGGGACAACTCACCGGGGAGCTGTTTTTT
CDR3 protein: CASSIGGQLTGELFF

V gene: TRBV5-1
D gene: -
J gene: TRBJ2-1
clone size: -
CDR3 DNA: TGCGCCAGCAGCCCAGCGGATCCCCTTTACAATGAGCAGTTCTTC
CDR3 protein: CASSPADPLYNEQFF

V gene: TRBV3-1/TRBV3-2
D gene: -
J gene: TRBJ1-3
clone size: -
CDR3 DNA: TGTGCCAGCAGCACGACAGCTTACTCTGGAAACACCATATATTTT
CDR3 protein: CASSTTAYSGNTIYF

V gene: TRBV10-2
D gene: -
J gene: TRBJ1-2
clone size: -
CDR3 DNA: TGCGCCAGCAGTCCCAGGAAGGCTTCCTATGGCTACACCTTC
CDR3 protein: CASSPRKASYGYTF

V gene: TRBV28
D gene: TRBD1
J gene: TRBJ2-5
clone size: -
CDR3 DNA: TGTGCCAGCAGGACAGGGGGACAGGAGACCCAGTACTTC
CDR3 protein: CASRTGGQETQYF

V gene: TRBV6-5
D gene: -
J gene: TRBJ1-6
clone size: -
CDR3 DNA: TGTGCCAGTGGGGCGAAATCACCCCTCCACTTT
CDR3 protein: CASGAKSPLHF

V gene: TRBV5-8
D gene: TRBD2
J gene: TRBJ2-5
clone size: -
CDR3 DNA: TGTGCCAGCAGCTTGTTTATAAGCGGGGGGGCAACCGGGACCCAGTACTTC
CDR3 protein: CASSLFISGGATGTQYF

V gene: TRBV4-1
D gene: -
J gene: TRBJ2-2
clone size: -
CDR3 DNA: TGCGCCAGCAGCCTATACACCGGGGAGCTGTTTTTT
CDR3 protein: CASSLYTGELFF

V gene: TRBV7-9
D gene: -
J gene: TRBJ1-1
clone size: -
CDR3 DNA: TGTGCCACCTCAGGCGGGTCCTCGAACACTGAAGCTTTCTTT
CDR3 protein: CATSGGSSNTEAFF

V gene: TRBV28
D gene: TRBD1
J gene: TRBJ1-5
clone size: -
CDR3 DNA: TGTGCCAGCAGGGACTATACAGGGGGATATCAGCCCCAGCATTTT
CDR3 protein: CASRDYTGGYQPQHF

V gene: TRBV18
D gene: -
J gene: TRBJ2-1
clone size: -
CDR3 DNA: TGTGCCAGCTCACCAACAGTGGCGGGGTTTGGGAATGAGCAGTTCTTC
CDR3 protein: CASSPTVAGFGNEQFF

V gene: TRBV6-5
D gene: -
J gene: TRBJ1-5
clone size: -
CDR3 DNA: TGTGCCGTACAACAGGGTGGTAGCAATCAGCCCCAGCATTTT
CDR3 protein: CAVQQGGSNQPQHF

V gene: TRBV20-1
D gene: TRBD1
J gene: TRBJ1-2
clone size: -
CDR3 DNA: TGCAGTGCTAGGGGACAGGGCGTTTCCACCTTC
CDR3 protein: CSARGQGVSTF

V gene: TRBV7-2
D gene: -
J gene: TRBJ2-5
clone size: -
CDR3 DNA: TGTGCCAGCAGCTCCTACGGGATCCAAGAGACCCAGTACTTC
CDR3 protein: CASSSYGIQETQYF

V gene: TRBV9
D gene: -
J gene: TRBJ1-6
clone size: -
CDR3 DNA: TGTGCCAGCAGCCCCGTGGGGGAGGAGCGCGCACCCCTCCACTTT
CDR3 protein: CASSPVGEERAPLHF

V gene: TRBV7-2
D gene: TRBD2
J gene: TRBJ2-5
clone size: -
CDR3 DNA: TGTGCCAGCAGCCAAAGGTTGTGGGCTAGCGGGATAGAGACCCAGTACTTC
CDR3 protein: CASSQRLWASGIETQYF

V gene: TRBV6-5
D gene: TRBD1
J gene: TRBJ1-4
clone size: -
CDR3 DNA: TGTGCCAGCAGTACGAATCCGACAGGGGGTCTACTGTTTTTT
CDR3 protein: CASSTNPTGGLLFF

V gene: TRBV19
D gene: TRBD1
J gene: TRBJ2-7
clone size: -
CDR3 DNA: TGTGCCAGTAAAAGGGGGTGGCAGGGGGCCTACGAGCAGTACTTC
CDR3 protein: CASKRGWQGAYEQYF

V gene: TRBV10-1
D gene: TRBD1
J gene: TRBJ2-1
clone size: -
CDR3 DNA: TGCGCCAGCAGTGAGAAGGGGGCAGGCTACAATGAGCAGTTCTTC
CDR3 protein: CASSEKGAGYNEQFF

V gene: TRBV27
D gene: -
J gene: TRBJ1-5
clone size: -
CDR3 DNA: TGTGCCAGCAGTTGGGCGGGGGGAGGCAATCAGCCCCAGCATTTT
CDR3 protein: CASSWAGGGNQPQHF

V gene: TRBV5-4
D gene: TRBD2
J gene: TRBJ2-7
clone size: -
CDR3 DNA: TGTGCCAGCAGCCTGACTAGCCGTGAAGTCGAGCAGTACTTC
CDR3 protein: CASSLTSREVEQYF

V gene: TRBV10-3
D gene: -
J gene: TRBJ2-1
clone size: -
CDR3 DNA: TGTGCCATCAGTGACGGGTGGTATGAGCAGTTCTTC
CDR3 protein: CAISDGWYEQFF

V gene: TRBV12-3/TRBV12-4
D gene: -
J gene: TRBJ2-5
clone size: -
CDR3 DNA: TGTGCCAGCAGTTTCAGGATCCAAGAGACCCAGTACTTC
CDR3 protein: CASSFRIQETQYF

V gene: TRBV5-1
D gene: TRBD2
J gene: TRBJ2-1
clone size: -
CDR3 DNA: TGCGCCAGCAGCCTGGTTAGCGGGAGTACCCACAATGAGCAGTTCTTC
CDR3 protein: CASSLVSGSTHNEQFF

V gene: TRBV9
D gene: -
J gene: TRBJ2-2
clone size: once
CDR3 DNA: TGTGCCAGCAGCCAGGGTACAGGGAGAGACACCGGGGAGCTGTTTTTT
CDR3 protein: CASSQGTGRDTGELFF

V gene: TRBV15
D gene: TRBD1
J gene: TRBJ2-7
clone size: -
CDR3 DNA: TGTGCCACCAGCGTTCCGCGGACAGGGTGGTACGAGCAGTACTTC
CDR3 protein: CATSVPRTGWYEQYF

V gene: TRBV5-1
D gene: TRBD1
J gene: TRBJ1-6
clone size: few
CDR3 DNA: TGCGCCAGCAGCCCTAATACAGGGGGCGAAAATTCACCCCTCCACTTT
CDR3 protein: CASSPNTGGENSPLHF

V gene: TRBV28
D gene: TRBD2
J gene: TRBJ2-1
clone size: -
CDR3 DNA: TGTGCCAGCAGTTCGACTAGCGGGGGGGCCTATGAGCAGTTCTTC
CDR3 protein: CASSSTSGGAYEQFF

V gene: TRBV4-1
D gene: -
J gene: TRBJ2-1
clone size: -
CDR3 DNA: TGCGCCAGCAGCCAAGATATGCGGTACAATGAGCAGTTCTTC
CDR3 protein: CASSQDMRYNEQFF

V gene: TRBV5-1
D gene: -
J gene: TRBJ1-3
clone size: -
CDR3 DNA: TGCGCCAGCAGCTTGGATTCCGGGGTTTTTAACACCATATATTTT
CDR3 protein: CASSLDSGVFNTIYF

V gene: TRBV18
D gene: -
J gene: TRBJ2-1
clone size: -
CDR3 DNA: TGTGCCAGCTCAACCCTTGCCGGGAGCAGGGAAAACAATGAGCAGTTCTTC
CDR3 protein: CASSTLAGSRENNEQFF

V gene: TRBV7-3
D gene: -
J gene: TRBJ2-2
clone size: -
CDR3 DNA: TGTGCCAGCAGCTTAGGGGGCCCTAACACCGGGGAGCTGTTTTTT
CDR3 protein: CASSLGGPNTGELFF

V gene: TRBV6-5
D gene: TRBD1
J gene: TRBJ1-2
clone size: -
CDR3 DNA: TGTGCCAGCAGTTCCACAGGGGACTATGGCTACACCTTC
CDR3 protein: CASSSTGDYGYTF

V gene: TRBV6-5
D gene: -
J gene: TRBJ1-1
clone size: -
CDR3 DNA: TGTGCCAGCAAATTCGGGGTAAACACTGAAGCTTTCTTT
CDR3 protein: CASKFGVNTEAFF

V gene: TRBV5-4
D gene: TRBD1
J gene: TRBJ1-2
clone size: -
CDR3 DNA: TGTGCCAGCAGCTTTGGACAGGCTAGCTATGGCTACACCTTC
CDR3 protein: CASSFGQASYGYTF

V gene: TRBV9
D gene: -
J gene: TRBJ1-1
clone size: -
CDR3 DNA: TGTGCCAGCAGCGAGAGGTCTTGGAACACTGAAGCTTTCTTT
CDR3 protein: CASSERSWNTEAFF